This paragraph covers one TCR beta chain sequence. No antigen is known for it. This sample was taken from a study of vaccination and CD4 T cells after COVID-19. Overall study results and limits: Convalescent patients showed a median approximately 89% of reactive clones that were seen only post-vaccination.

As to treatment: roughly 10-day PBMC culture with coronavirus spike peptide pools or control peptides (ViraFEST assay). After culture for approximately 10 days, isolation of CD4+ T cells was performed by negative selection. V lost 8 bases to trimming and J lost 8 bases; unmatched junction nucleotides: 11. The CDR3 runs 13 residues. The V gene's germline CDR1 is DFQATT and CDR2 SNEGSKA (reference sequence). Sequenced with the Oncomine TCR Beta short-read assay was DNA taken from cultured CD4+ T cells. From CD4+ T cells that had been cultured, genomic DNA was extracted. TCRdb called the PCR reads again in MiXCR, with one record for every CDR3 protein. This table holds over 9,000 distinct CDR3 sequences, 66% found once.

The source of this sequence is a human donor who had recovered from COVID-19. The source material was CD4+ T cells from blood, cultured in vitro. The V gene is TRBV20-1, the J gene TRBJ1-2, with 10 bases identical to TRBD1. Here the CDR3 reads CSSLSGTGDGYTF. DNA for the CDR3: TGCAGTTCTTTATCCGGGACAGGGGACGGCTACACCTTC.